Each of the 21 T cell receptor beta chains below was sequenced from the same sample in a study of blood T cell repertoires in COVID-19. Generated by immunoSEQ multiplex PCR, the TCRdb table keeps only in-frame clones and is missing some. The table lists 400,000 or so clones, 70% to 90% of them singletons. The sequenced material came from peripheral blood. These receptors all stem from a man aged 18 to 35 with COVID-19, enrolled during active disease.

The CDR3 is CSASGMVAGEPDEQFF. In DNA form, the CDR3 reads TGCAGTGCTAGTGGTATGGTAGCGGGAGAACCCGATGAGCAGTTCTTC. The genes are TRBV20-1 and TRBJ2-1; 9 bases match TRBD2. V gave up 3 bases and J gave up 8 bases; unmatched junction bases: 14. The CDR3 contains 16 residues. In germline, CDR1 is DFQATT, CDR2 SNEGSKA (reference sequence).

V gene TRBV7-2 combines with J gene TRBJ1-1, with D possibly being TRBD1 (5 bases). The V gene lost 3 bases and the J gene lost 7 bases, with 15 bases spanning the gap. CDR1 is SGHTA, CDR2 FQGNSA, per germline. This CDR3 is built from 14 residues. The CDR3 DNA is TGTGCCAGCAGCTTTTTAGGTCTAGGGGATGAAGCTTTCTTT. Its protein product is CASSFLGLGDEAFF.

In this sample, this clone turned up a few times. The CDR3 DNA sequence: TGCGCCAGCAGCCCCGAGACTAGCGGGAGAAAGTACGAGCAGTACTTC. Translated, it gives CASSPETSGRKYEQYF. The chain has TRBV5-1 and TRBJ2-7; 12 bases line up with TRBD2. The CDR3 contains 16 residues. Germline values: CDR1 SGHRS, CDR2 YFSETQ. The junction had 9 bases not matched to a gene; V was cut back by 4 bases and J by 4 bases.

The V gene is TRBV5-6, the J gene TRBJ2-4, with unresolved D. Germline CDR1 reads SGHDT; CDR2 reads YYEEEE. The V gene lost 7 bases and the J gene lost 1 base, with 12 bases spanning the gap. CDR3 length: 14 amino acids. The CDR3 region is CASRLAGAKNIQYF. The CDR3 DNA reads as TGTGCCAGCCGCCTGGCCGGGGCCAAAAACATTCAGTACTTC.

The table lists this clone with many counts. The rearrangement joins TRBV6-5 to TRBJ1-5, with D perhaps TRBD1 (6 bases). Trimming removed 2 bases at V and 3 bases at J, with 8 bases between. CDR3 size: 14 residues. Germline assignment: CDR1 MNHEY and CDR2 SVGAGI. CDR3 residues: CASSYDRFNQPQHF. CDR3 coding DNA: TGTGCCAGCAGTTACGACAGGTTCAATCAGCCCCAGCATTTT.

V gene TRBV3-1 (or the pseudogene TRBV3-2) combines with J gene TRBJ2-3; D call uncertain. The germline V gene encodes CDR1 LGHDT and CDR2 YNNKEL (reference sequence). This CDR3 region has 12 residues. V dropped 4 bases and J dropped 2 bases, with 4 bases sitting between them. The CDR3 reads CASSLHTDTQYF. In DNA form, the CDR3 reads TGTGCCAGCAGCCTCCACACAGATACGCAGTATTTT.

This chain joins TRBV3-1 (or the pseudogene TRBV3-2) and TRBJ2-3; D ambiguous. Germline lookup yields CDR1 LGHDT and CDR2 YNNKEL (reference sequence). The CDR3 consists of 15 residues. V gave up 0 bases and J gave up 0 bases, with 7 bases separating them. For the CDR3, the DNA is TGTGCCAGCAGCCAAGATCATGGCAGCACAGATACGCAGTATTTT. This codes for CASSQDHGSTDTQYF.

V gene TRBV18 combines with J gene TRBJ1-1; no definite D call. Trimming removed 0 bases at V and 5 bases at J, with 7 bases between. There are 13 residues in the CDR3. Germline values: CDR1 KGHSH, CDR2 LQKENI. The CDR3, as DNA: TGTGCCAGCTCACCACCGGCCCGTACTGAAGCTTTCTTT. This codes for CASSPPARTEAFF.

This clone was counted only a few times. The chain combines TRBV5-1 with TRBJ2-7, with TRBD2 matching over 13 bases. CDR3 length: 16 residues. CDR1 and CDR2 from the germline V gene are SGHRS and YFSETQ. Trimming at V came to 4 bases and at J to 2 bases, leaving 6 bases not matched to a gene. CDR3 DNA: TGCGCCAGCAGCATACCGGGACTAGCGGGGCCCTACGAGCAGTACTTC. Its translation: CASSIPGLAGPYEQYF. The whole variable domain, remainder taken from reference TRBV5-1 and TRBJ2-7, is KAGVTQTPRYLIKTRGQQVTLSCSPISGHRSVSWYQQTPGQGLQFLFEYFSETQRNKGNFPGRFSGRQFSNSRSEMNVSTLELGDSALYLCASSIPGLAGPYEQYFGPGTRLTVT.

The chain recombines TRBV3-1 (or the pseudogene TRBV3-2) with TRBJ1-6; 8 nucleotides align to TRBD1. The length of the CDR3 is 17 residues. The ends lost 4 bases at V and 9 bases at J; junction bases unmatched: 14. CDR1 is LGHDT, CDR2 YNNKEL, per germline (reference sequence). The CDR3 sequence is CASSRGPDRVGSSPLHF. CDR3 sequence (DNA): TGTGCCAGCAGCCGGGGACCGGACAGGGTCGGTAGTTCACCCCTCCACTTT.

V usage is TRBV30 and J usage is TRBJ1-2; a possible D gene is TRBD1 (6 bases). CDR1 and CDR2 from the germline V gene are GTSNPN and SVGIG (reference sequence). The CDR3 totals 12 residues. Deletions cut 4 bases from V and 8 bases from J, with 14 bases between. DNA of the CDR3: TGTGCCTGGACGCAGGGGCGGGAGGGCTACACCTTC. Translated, it gives CAWTQGREGYTF.

This chain links TRBV11-2 with TRBJ2-3, with 7 bases fitting TRBD1. The CDR3 extends over 15 amino acids. Germline V gene sequence: CDR1 SGHAT, CDR2 FQNNGV. The junction had 7 bases not matched to a gene; V was cut back by 5 bases and J by 2 bases. CDR3 nucleotides: TGTGCCAGCAGCGTCCCGGGACAGAACACAGATACGCAGTATTTT. Translated: CASSVPGQNTDTQYF.

The V and J genes are TRBV4-1 and TRBJ1-2; no firm D call. Per the germline V gene, CDR1 is MGHRA and CDR2 is YSYEKL. V lost 4 bases, J lost 0 bases, and 12 bases lay in between. The CDR3 has 15 residues. DNA of the CDR3: TGCGCCAGCAGCCCCCAGGTCTCCACTAACTATGGCTACACCTTC. Protein sequence: CASSPQVSTNYGYTF.

This sequence joins TRBV5-1 and TRBJ2-7; 11 bases map to TRBD1. V shed 4 bases, J shed 5 bases, and the junction held 8 bases outside the gene matches. This CDR3 comprises 15 residues. Per the germline V gene, CDR1 is SGHRS and CDR2 is YFSETQ. CDR3 bases: TGCGCCAGCAGCATAGAAGGACAGGGGGCGCACGAGCAGTACTTC. Amino acid sequence: CASSIEGQGAHEQYF.

J is TRBJ2-1 and V is TRBV6-5, with 7 bases fitting TRBD1. V dropped 8 bases and J dropped 7; count of bases not matched to a gene: 8. This CDR3 is built from 13 residues. CDR1 and CDR2 (germline): MNHEY, SVGAGI. The CDR3 DNA is TGTGCCAGCGCAAACAGGGGATGGAATGAGCAGTTCTTC. This sequence encodes CASANRGWNEQFF.

The CDR3 nucleotides read TGTGCCAGTAGTATCCCACTAGCGGGAGAAAATGAGCAGTTCTTC. Residues: CASSIPLAGENEQFF. The gene calls are TRBV19 and TRBJ2-1; TRBD2 matches 11 bases. Germline V CDR1 and CDR2: LNHDA, SQIVND (reference sequence). The trim removed 3 bases at V and 7 bases at J, leaving 5 bases unmatched. This CDR3 is built from 15 residues.

The chain combines TRBV7-8 with TRBJ2-1; 9 positions agree with TRBD1. After removal of 5 bases from V and 3 bases from J, the junction contained 8 bases not matched to a gene. This CDR3 region has 16 residues. In germline, CDR1 is SGHVS, CDR2 FQNEAQ. The CDR3 protein is CASSGRTGEHYNEQFF. The DNA for the CDR3 is TGTGCCAGCAGCGGCCGGACAGGGGAACACTACAATGAGCAGTTCTTC.

V gene TRBV5-4 combines with J gene TRBJ2-2; 8 positions match TRBD2. V lost 4 bases and J lost 3; bases outside the gene matches: 8. The CDR3 loop spans 16 amino acids. Germline V gives CDR1 SGHNT, CDR2 YYREEE (reference sequence). The CDR3: CASSPGGGVHTGELFF. The CDR3 region has the DNA TGTGCCAGCAGCCCGGGAGGGGGGGTCCACACCGGGGAGCTGTTTTTT.

The chain is built from TRBV4-1 and TRBJ2-1, with TRBD2 matching 13 bases. The V gene end was trimmed by 2 bases and the J gene end by 9 bases; junction bases not matched to a gene: 7. Germline loops: CDR1 MGHRA, CDR2 YSYEKL. The CDR3 runs to 16 residues. The CDR3 region has the DNA TGCGCCAGCAGCCAAACTACTAGCGGGAGGGCATTTGAGCAGTTCTTC. This sequence encodes CASSQTTSGRAFEQFF.

The V gene is TRBV5-5, the J gene TRBJ1-3, with 10 nucleotides matching TRBD1. V gave up 0 bases and J gave up 2 bases; unmatched junction bases: 11. Per the germline V gene, CDR1 is SGHKS and CDR2 is YYEKEE (reference sequence). The CDR3 has 19 amino acids. CDR3 loop: CASSLGDRGSVPPGNTIYF. CDR3 nucleotide sequence: TGTGCCAGCAGCTTGGGGGACAGGGGATCGGTCCCCCCTGGAAACACCATATATTTT.

For the CDR3, the DNA is TGTGCCACCAGTAGGGGGTCCCTGGGGGAAGAGACCCAGTACTTC. Protein: CATSRGSLGEETQYF. The chain links TRBV15 to TRBJ2-5; weak D call: TRBD1 (6 bases). This CDR3 has 15 residues. Per the germline V gene, CDR1 is LNHNV and CDR2 is YYDKDF (reference sequence). Trimming took 6 bases from V and 3 from J, leaving 17 bases between them.